This TCR beta chain was profiled in a study of control samples from healthy donors and cancer patients. Produced via immunoSEQ multiplex PCR; TCRdb's table is partial and in-frame only. The data show 74,000 or so clones, around nine tenths seen once. Trimming removed 5 bases from V and 5 bases from J, with 15 bases in between. Germline V CDR1 and CDR2: SNHLY, FYNNEI. The CDR3 is made up of 14 amino acids. The specimen was blood. The TCR sequence derives from a man in his fifties or sixties in good health. V gene TRBV2 combines with J gene TRBJ1-1, with TRBD1 as a possible D gene (5 bases). The CDR3 region has the DNA TGTGCCAGCAGTCTTTGGAGGGCAGGGACTGAAGCTTTCTTT. Protein product: CASSLWRAGTEAFF. Drawing the rest from reference TRBV2 and TRBJ1-1, the complete variable domain is EPEVTQTPSHQVTQMGQEVILRCVPISNHLYFYWYRQILGQKVEFLVSFYNNEISEKSEIFDDQFSVERPDGSNFTLKIRSTKLEDSAMYFCASSLWRAGTEAFFGQGTRLTVV.